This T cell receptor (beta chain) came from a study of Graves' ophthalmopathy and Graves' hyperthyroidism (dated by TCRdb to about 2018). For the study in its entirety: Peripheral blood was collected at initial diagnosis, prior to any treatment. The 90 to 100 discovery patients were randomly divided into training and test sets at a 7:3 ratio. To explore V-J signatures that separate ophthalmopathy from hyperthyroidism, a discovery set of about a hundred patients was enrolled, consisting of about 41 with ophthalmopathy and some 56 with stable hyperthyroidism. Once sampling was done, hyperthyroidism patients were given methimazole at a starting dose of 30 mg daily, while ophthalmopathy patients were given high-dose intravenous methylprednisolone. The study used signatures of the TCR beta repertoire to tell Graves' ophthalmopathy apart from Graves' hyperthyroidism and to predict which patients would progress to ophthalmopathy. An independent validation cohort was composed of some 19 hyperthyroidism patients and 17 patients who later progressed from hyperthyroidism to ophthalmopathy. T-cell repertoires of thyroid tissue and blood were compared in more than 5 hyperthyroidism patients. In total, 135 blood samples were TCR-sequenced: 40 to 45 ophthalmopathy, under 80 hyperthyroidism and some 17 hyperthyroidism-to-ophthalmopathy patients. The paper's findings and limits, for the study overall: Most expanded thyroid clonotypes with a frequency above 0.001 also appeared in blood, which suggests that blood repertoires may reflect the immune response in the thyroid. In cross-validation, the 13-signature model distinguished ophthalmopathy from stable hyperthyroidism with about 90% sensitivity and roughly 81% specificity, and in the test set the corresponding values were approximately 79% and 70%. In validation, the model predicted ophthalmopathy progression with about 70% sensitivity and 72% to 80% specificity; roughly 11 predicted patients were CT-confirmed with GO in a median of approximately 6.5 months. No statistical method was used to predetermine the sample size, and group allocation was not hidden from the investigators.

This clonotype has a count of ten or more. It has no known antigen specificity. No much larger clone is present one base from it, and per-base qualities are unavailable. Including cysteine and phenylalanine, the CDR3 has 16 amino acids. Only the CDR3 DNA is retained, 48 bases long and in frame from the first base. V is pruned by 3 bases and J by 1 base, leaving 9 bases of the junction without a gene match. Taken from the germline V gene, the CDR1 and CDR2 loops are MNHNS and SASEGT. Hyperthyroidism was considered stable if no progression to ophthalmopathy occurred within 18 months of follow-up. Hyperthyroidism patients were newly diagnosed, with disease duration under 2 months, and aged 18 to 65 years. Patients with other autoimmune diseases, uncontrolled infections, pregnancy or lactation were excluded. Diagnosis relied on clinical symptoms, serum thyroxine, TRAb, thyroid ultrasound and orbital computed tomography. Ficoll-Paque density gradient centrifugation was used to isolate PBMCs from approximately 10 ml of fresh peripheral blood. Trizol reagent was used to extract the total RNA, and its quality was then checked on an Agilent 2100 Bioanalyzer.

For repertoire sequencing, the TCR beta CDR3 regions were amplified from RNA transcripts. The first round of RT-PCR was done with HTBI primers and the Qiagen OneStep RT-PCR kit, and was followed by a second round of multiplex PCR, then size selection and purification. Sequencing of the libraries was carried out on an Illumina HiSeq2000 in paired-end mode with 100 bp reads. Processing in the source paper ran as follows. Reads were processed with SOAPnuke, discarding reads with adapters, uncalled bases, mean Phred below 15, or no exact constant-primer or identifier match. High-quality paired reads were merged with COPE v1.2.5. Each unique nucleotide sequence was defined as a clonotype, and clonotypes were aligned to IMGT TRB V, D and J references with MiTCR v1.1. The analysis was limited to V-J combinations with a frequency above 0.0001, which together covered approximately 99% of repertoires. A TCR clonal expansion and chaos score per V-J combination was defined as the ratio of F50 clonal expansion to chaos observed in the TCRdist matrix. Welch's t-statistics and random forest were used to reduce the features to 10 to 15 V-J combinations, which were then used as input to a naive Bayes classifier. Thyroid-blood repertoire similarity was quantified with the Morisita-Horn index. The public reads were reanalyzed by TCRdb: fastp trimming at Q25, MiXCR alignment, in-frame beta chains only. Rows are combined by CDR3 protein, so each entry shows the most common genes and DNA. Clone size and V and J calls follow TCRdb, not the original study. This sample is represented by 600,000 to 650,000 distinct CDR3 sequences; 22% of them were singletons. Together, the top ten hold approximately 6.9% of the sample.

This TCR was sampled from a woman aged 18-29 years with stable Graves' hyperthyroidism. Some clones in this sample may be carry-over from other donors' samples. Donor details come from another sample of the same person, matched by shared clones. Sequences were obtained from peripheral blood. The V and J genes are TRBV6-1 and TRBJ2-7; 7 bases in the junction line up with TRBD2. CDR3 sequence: CASSDSPWRGSYEQYF. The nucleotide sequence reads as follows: TGTGCCAGCAGTGATTCCCCTTGGCGGGGGTCCTACGAGCAGTACTTC.